The T cell receptor (beta chain) under discussion was sequenced for a study of cytomegalovirus exposure and HLA in healthy donors. PCR primers comprised 60 Vbeta and 13 Jbeta primers. Profiling relied on immunoSEQ multiplex PCR, and the TCRdb table lists in-frame clones only, not all of them. The data hold around 96,000 clones, with approximately 76% observed a single time. The germline V gene has CDR1 SGHRS and CDR2 YFSETQ. V was trimmed by 5 bases and J by 8 bases, leaving 14 bases between them. The CDR3 has 13 residues. Sample: PBMCs. The V and J genes are TRBV5-1 and TRBJ1-3, with a weak D call TRBD1 (6 bases). This TCR was sampled from a man aged 30-40 years in good health and CMV-seropositive. CDR3 nucleotide sequence: TGCGCCAGCAGACAGGGTAGAGGGGACACCATATATTTT. This sequence encodes CASRQGRGDTIYF.